This T cell receptor (beta chain) originates from a study of blood T cell repertoires in COVID-19. In the original workflow: Using reference gene primer amplification, nucleated cell counts were estimated. Repertoires were generated with immunoSEQ multiplex PCR, while TCRdb's copy carries only in-frame clones and drops some. D and trimming were read from the DNA, whereas the V and J calls and clone size are those reported in that table. Of some 170,000 clones in the sample, approximately 84% are singletons; the top ten hold roughly 1.2%. Those who participated ranged in age from roughly 18 to 90 years and resided in 24 US areas. With 11 bases clipped from V and 1 base from J, the junction kept 12 bases outside the gene matches. This CDR3 is 16 amino acids long. Germline loops: CDR1 MNHEY, CDR2 SMNVEV (reference sequence).

Sequenced input: PBMCs or T cells enriched from blood (not recorded which). The sequence was collected from a human donor with acute COVID-19. The donor label of this sample is uncertain. The rearrangement uses TRBV27 and TRBJ2-3, with 10 bases fitting TRBD1. The CDR3 DNA sequence: TGTGCCGGCAACCCGGGACAGGGGCAGGGCACAGATACGCAGTATTTT. Encoded protein: CAGNPGQGQGTDTQYF.